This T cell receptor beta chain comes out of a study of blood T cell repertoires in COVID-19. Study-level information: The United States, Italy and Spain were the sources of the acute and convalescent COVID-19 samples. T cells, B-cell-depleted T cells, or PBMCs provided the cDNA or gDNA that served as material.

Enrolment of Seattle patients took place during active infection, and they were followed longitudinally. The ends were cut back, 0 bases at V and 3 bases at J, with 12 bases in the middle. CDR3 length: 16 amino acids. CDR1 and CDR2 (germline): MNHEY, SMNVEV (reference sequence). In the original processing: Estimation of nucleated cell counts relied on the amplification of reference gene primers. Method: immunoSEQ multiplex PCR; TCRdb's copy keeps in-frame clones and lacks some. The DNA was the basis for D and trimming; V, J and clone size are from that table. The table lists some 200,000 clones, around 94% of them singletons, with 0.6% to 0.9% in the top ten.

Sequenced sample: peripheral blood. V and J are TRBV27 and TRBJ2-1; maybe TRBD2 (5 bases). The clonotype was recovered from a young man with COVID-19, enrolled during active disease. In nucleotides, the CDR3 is TGTGCCAGCAGTTTATCCGGGGATAATGGCTACAATGAGCAGTTCTTC. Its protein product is CASSLSGDNGYNEQFF.